This TCR beta chain was obtained from a study of OX40 agonist ivuxolimab in advanced cancers. Turning to the study itself: Partial response was recorded in three patients: one hepatocellular carcinoma and two cutaneous melanoma cases. Broader study findings: There were, on average, more expanded clones in CD8+ T cells than in CD4+. Blood T cells, both CD4+ and CD8+, expanded clonally by week 6 at 0.1 to 3.0 mg/kg. It was also the case that some nonresponders had low normalized T-cell clonal expansion.

With respect to this clone: Its target is not known.

TCRdb's copy holds only in-frame clones and misses some; the assay was immunoSEQ multiplex PCR. The sample includes 55,000 to 75,000 clones, approximately 85% seen only once; the top ten take around 1%. The germline CDR1 and CDR2 sequences are LNHDA and SQIVND (reference sequence). V lost 5 bases and J lost 0, with 11 bases in between. This CDR3 contains 15 residues. This sequence joins TRBV19 and TRBJ1-5; D is ambiguous. This TCR came from an adult with an advanced solid tumor such as melanoma, head and neck, liver or kidney cancer. The sequenced sample was CD4+ or CD8+ T cells sorted from blood, obtained in a trial of the OX40 agonist ivuxolimab. The CDR3, as DNA: TGTGCCAGTAGTGATAGCCCGGATAGCAATCAGCCCCAGCATTTT. Protein product: CASSDSPDSNQPQHF.